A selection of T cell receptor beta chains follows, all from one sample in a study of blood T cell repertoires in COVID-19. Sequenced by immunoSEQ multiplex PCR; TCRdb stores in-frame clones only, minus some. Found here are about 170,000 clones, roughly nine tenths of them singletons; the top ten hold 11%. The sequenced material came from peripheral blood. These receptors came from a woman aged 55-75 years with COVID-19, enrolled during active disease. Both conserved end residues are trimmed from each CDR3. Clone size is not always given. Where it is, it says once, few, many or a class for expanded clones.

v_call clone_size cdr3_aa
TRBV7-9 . ASSLGAGAERETQY
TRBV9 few ASSVGGRDSPLH
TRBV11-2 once ASSSGLAGHTDTQY
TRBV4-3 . ASKFGLALAGELF
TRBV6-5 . ASRRTSGSTDTQY
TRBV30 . ARKGDSRNSPLH
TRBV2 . ASSDLGRAYEQY
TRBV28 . ASSFQGNYGYT
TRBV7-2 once ASSLPGGGNQPQH
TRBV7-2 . ASSTQTGVKEQY
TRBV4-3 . ASSQEGTSGRRGEQF
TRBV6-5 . ASVRQGGNHEQY
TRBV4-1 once ASSQADRGGAGELF
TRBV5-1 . ASSSWTGYTEAF
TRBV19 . ASSSGARYEQY
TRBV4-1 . ASSPGGKGYT
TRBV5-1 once ASSQTGGAWADTQY
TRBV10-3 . AISESEGESSYEQY
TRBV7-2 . ATSGTGGNQPQH
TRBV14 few ASSPRDRGAEAF
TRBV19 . ASSIGPGQPPEAF
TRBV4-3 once ASSQVLTPSYEQY